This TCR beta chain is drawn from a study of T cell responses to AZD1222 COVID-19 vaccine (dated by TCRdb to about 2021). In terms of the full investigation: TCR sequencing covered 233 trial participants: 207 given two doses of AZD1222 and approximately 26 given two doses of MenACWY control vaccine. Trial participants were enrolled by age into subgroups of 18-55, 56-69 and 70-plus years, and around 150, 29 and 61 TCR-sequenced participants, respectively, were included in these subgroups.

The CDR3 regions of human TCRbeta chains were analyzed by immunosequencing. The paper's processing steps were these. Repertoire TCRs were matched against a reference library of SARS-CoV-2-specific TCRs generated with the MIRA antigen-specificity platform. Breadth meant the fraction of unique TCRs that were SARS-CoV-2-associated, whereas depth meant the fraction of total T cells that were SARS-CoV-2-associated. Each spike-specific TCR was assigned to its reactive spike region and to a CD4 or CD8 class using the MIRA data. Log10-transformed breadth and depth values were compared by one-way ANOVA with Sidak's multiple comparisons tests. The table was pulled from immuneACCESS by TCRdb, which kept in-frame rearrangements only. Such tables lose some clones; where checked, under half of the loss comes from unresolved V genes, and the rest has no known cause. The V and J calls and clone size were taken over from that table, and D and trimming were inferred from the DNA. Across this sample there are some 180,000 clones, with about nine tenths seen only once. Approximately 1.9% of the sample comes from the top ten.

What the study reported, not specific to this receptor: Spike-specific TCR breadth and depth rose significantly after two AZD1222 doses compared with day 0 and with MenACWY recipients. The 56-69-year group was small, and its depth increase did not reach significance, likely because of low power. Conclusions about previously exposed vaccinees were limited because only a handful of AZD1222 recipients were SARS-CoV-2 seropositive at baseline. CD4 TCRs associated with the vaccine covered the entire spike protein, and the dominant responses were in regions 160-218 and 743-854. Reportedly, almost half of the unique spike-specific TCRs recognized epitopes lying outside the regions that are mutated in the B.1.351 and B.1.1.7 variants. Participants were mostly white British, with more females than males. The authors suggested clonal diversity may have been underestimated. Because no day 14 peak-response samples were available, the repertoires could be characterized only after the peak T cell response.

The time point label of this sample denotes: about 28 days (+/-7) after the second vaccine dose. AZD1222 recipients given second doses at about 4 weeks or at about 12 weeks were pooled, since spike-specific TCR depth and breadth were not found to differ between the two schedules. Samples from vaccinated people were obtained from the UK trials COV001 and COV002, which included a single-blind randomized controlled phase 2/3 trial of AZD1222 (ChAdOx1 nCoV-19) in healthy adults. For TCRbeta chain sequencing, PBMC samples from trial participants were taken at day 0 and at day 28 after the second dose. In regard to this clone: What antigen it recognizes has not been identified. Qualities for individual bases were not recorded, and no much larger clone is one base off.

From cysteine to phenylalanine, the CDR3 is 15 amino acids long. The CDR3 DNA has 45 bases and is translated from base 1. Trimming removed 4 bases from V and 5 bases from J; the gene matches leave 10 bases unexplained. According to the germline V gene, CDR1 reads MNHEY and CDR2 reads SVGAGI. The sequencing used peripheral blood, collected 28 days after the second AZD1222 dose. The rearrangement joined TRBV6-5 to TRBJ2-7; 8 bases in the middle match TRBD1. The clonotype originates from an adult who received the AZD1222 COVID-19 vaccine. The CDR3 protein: CASSSDSTGGHEQYF. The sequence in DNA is TGTGCCAGCAGTTCCGATTCAACAGGGGGACACGAGCAGTACTTC.